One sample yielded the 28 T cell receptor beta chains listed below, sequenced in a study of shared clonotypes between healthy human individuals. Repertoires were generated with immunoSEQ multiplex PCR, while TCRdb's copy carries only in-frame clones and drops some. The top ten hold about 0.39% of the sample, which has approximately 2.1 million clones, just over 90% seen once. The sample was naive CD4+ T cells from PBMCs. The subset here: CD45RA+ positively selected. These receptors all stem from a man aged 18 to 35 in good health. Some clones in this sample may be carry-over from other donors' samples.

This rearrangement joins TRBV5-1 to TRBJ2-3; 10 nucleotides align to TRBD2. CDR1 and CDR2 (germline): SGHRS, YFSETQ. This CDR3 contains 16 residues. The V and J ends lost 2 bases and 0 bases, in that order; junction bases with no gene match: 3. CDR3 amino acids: CASSFRLAGSTDTQYF. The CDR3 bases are TGCGCCAGCAGCTTCCGACTAGCGGGCAGCACAGATACGCAGTATTTT.

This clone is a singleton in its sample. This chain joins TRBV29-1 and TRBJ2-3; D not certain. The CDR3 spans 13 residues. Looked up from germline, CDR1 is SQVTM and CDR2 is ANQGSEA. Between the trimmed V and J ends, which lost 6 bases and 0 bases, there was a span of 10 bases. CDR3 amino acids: CSVTYGSTDTQYF. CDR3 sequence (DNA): TGCAGCGTGACATACGGTAGCACAGATACGCAGTATTTT.

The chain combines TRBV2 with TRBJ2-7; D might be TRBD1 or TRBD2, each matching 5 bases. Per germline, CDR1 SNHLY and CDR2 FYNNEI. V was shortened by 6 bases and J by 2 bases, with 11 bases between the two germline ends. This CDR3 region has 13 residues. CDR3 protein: CASRPGRPYEQYF. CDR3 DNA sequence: TGTGCCAGCAGACCGGGACGACCCTACGAGCAGTACTTC.

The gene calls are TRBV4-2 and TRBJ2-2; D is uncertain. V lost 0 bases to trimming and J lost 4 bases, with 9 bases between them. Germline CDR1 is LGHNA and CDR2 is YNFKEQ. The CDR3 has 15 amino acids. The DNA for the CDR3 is TGTGCCAGCAGCCAAGATGCAGCTAGCACCGGGGAGCTGTTTTTT. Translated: CASSQDAASTGELFF.

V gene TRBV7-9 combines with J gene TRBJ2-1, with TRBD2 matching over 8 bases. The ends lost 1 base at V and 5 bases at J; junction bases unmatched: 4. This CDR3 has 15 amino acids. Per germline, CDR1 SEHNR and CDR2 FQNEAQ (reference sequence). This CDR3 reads CASSLVLAAHNEQFF. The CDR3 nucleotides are TGTGCCAGCAGCTTAGTACTAGCGGCCCACAATGAGCAGTTCTTC.

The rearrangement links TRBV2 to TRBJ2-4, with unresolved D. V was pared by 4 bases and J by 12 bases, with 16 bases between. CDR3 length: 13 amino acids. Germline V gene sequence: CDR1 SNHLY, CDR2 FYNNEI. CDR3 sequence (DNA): TGTGCCAGCAGTGTAGACCTGGCGATGGGTCAGTACTTC. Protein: CASSVDLAMGQYF.

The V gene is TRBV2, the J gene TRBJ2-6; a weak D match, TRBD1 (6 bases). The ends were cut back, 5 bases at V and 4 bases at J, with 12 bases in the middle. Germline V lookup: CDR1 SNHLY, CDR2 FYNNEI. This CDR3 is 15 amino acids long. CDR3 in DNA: TGTGCCAGCAGTTTACAGGGACGCGGGGCCAACGTCCTGACTTTC. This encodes CASSLQGRGANVLTF.

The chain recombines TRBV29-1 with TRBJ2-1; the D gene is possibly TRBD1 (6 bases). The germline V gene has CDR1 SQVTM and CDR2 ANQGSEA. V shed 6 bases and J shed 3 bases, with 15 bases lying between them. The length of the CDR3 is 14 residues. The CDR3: CSVGQSSFYNEQFF. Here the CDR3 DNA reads TGCAGCGTAGGACAGTCGTCGTTCTACAATGAGCAGTTCTTC.

As DNA, the CDR3 is TGTGCCAGCAGCCCACCCCAGGGGGCGTACACCGGGGAGCTGTTTTTT. Protein sequence: CASSPPQGAYTGELFF. V usage is TRBV9 and J usage is TRBJ2-2; 8 bases map to TRBD1. V lost 4 bases and J lost 3; bases outside the gene matches: 8. The CDR3 totals 16 residues. Germline CDR1 SGDLS, CDR2 YYNGEE.

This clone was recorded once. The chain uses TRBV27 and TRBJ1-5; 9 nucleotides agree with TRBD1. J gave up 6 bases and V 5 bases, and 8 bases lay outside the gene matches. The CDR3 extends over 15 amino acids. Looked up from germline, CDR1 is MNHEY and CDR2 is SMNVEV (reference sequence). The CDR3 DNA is TGTGCCAGCAGTCAACGGACAGGGGCATTTCAGCCCCAGCATTTT. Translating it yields CASSQRTGAFQPQHF.

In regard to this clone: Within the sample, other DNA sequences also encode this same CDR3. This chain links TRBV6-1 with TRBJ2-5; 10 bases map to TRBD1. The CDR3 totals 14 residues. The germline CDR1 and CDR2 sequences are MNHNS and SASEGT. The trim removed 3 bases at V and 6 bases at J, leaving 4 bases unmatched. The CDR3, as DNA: TGTGCCAGCAGTGAGGACAGGGGGTGGAAGACCCAGTACTTC. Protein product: CASSEDRGWKTQYF.

The CDR3 DNA sequence: TGCGCCAGCAGTAACGGCCGCTCCTACGAGCAGTACTTC. Its translation: CASSNGRSYEQYF. This rearrangement joins TRBV5-1 to TRBJ2-7; D gene ambiguous. Looked up from germline, CDR1 is SGHRS and CDR2 is YFSETQ. This CDR3 comprises 13 residues. Trimming left V 5 bases short and J 0 bases short, with 9 bases between.

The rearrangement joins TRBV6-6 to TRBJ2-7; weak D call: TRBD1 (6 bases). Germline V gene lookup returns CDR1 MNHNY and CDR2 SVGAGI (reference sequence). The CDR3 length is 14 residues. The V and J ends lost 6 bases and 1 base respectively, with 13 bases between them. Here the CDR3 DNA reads TGTGCCAGCAGGATCCGGGACACTTCCTACGAGCAGTACTTC. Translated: CASRIRDTSYEQYF.

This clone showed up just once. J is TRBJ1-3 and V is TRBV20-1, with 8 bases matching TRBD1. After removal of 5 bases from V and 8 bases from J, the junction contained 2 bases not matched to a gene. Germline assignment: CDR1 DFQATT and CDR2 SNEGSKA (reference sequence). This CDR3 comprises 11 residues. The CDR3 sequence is CSAQGADTIYF. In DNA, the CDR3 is TGCAGTGCTCAGGGGGCAGACACCATATATTTT.

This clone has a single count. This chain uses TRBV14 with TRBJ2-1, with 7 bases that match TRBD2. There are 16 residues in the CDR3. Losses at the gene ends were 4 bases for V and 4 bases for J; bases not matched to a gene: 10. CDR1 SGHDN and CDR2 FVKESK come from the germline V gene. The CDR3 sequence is CASSLRTSSAYNEQFF. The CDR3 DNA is TGTGCCAGCAGCCTTCGGACTAGTTCGGCGTACAATGAGCAGTTCTTC.

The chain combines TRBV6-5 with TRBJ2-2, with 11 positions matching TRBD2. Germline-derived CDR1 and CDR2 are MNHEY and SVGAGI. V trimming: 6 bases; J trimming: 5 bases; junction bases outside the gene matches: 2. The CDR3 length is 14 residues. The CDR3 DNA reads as TGTGCCAGCAGAACTAGCGGGAGAACCGGGGAGCTGTTTTTT. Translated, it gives CASRTSGRTGELFF.

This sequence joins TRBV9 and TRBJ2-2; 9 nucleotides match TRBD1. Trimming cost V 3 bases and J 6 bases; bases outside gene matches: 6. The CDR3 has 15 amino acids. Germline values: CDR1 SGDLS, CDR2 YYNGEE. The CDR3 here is CASSGDRVEAGELFF. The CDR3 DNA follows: TGTGCCAGCAGCGGGGACAGGGTAGAGGCCGGGGAGCTGTTTTTT. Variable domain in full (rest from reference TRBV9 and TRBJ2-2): DSGVTQTPKHLITATGQRVTLRCSPRSGDLSVYWYQQSLDQGLQFLIQYYNGEERAKGNILERFSAQQFPDLHSELNLSSLELGDSALYFCASSGDRVEAGELFFGEGSRLTVL.

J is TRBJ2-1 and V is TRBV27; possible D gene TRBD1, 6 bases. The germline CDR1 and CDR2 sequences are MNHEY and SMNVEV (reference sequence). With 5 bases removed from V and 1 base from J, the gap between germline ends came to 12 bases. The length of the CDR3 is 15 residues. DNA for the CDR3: TGTGCCAGCAGTCCCCTGGACAGTTCCTACAATGAGCAGTTCTTC. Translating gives CASSPLDSSYNEQFF.

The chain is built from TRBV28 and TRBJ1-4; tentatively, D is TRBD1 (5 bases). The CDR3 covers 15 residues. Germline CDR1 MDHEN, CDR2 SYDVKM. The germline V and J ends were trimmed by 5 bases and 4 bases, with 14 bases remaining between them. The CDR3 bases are TGTGCCAGCAGTCCCCCTGGGGCCCTTAATGAAAAACTGTTTTTT. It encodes CASSPPGALNEKLFF.

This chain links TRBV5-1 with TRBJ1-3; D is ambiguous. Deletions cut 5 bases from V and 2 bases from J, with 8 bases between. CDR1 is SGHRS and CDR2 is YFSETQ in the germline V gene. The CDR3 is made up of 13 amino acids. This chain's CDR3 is CASRPDPGNTIYF. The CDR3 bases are TGCGCCAGCAGGCCCGACCCTGGAAACACCATATATTTT.

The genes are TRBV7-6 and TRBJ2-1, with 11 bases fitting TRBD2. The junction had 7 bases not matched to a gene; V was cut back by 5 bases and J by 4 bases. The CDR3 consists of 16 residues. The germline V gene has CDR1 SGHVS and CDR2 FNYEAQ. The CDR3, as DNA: TGTGCCAGCAGCATCGGCGTAGCGGGAGGGTACAATGAGCAGTTCTTC. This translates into CASSIGVAGGYNEQFF.

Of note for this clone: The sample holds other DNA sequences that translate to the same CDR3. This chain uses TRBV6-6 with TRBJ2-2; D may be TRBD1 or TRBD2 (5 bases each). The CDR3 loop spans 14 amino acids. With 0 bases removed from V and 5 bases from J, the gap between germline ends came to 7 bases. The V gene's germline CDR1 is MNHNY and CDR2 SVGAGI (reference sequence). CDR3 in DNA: TGTGCCAGCAGTTACTCGGGGGTTACCGGGGAGCTGTTTTTT. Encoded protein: CASSYSGVTGELFF.

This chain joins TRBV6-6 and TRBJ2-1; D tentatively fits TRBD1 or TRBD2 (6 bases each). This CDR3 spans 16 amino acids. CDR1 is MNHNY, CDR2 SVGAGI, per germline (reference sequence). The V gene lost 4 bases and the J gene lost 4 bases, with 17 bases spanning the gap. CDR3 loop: CASSSYSGGGYNEQFF. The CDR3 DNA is TGTGCCAGCAGTTCGTATAGCGGAGGGGGATACAATGAGCAGTTCTTC.

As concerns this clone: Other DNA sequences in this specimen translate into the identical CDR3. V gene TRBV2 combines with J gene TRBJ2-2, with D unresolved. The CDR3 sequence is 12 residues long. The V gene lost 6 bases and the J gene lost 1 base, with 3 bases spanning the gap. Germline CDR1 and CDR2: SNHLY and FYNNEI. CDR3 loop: CASRGNTGELFF. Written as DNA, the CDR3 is TGTGCCAGCAGAGGGAACACCGGGGAGCTGTTTTTT.

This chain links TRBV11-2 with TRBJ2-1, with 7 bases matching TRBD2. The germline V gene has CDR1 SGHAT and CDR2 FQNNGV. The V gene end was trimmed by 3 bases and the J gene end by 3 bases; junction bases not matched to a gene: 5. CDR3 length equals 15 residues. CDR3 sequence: CASSFGLELYNEQFF. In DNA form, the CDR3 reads TGTGCCAGCAGCTTTGGACTAGAACTCTACAATGAGCAGTTCTTC.

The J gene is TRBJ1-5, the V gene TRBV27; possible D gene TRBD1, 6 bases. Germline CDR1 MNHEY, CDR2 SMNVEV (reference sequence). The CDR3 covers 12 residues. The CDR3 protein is CASGALNQPQHF. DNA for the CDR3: TGTGCTTCGGGGGCCCTCAATCAGCCCCAGCATTTT.

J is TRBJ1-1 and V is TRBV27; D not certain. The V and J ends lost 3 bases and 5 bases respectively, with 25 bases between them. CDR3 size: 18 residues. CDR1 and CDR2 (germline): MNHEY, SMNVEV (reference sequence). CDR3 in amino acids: CASSFVRLLGPGRTEAFF. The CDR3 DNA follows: TGTGCCAGCAGTTTTGTACGGCTCTTGGGCCCCGGGAGGACTGAAGCTTTCTTT.

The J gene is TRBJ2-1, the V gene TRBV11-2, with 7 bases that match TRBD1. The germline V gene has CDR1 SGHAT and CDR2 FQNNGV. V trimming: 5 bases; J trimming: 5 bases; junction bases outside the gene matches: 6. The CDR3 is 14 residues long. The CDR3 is CASSRQGINNEQFF. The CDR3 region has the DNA TGTGCCAGCAGCAGACAGGGAATCAACAATGAGCAGTTCTTC.